The 31 T cell receptor beta chains reported below all come from one sample, sequenced in a study of chemoradiotherapy in HPV16-positive cancers. Profiled with immunoSEQ multiplex PCR; TCRdb holds only in-frame clones, not every one. Here the sample spans tens of thousands of clones, around 80% being singletons. The sample was blood, taken from a patient who underwent chemoradiotherapy. The source of these receptors is a human donor with HPV-associated anogenital cancer.

This chain uses TRBV15 with TRBJ1-4; no firm D call. The CDR3 spans 13 residues. Between the trimmed V and J ends, which lost 0 bases and 7 bases, there was a span of 6 bases. Germline V CDR1 and CDR2: LNHNV, YYDKDF (reference sequence). The CDR3 here is CATSRDAIEKLFF. The CDR3, as DNA: TGTGCCACCAGCAGAGATGCGATTGAAAAACTGTTTTTT.

This chain connects TRBV5-4 to TRBJ2-7, with 8 bases fitting TRBD1. Germline V gene data show CDR1 as SGHNT and CDR2 as YYREEE (reference sequence). The V gene end was trimmed by 4 bases and the J gene end by 6 bases; junction bases not matched to a gene: 9. The CDR3 contains 14 residues. The CDR3 sequence is CASSLDRASSEQYF. CDR3 in DNA: TGTGCCAGCAGCCTGGACAGGGCTTCGTCCGAGCAGTACTTC.

This clone was recorded only once. The chain is built from TRBV28 and TRBJ2-3; D unclear. From germline, CDR1 is MDHEN and CDR2 SYDVKM. The CDR3 runs to 14 residues. Trimming removed 7 bases from V and 0 bases from J, with 11 bases in between. The CDR3 DNA reads as TGTGCCAGCACCGTGGGCCTGAGCACAGATACGCAGTATTTT. Translation gives CASTVGLSTDTQYF.

This chain joins TRBV5-1 and TRBJ1-5; possible D gene TRBD1, 6 bases. V shed 0 bases and J shed 6 bases, with 13 bases lying between them. CDR3 size: 15 residues. Germline V gene sequence: CDR1 SGHRS, CDR2 YFSETQ. CDR3 in amino acids: CASSLGPGEAQPQHF. CDR3 DNA sequence: TGCGCCAGCAGCTTGGGGCCAGGGGAGGCTCAGCCCCAGCATTTT.

The gene calls are TRBV14 and TRBJ2-7; D possibly corresponds to TRBD2 (5 bases). Trimming removed 2 bases from V and 5 bases from J, with 10 bases in between. In germline, CDR1 is SGHDN, CDR2 FVKESK. This CDR3 has 13 amino acids. CDR3 amino acids: CASSQNAGDEQYF. Written as DNA, the CDR3 is TGTGCCAGCAGCCAAAATGCCGGGGACGAGCAGTACTTC.

V usage is TRBV10-3 and J usage is TRBJ2-6; 7 nucleotides agree with TRBD1. Per germline, CDR1 ENHRY and CDR2 SYGVKD. The CDR3 totals 20 residues. The V gene end was trimmed by 0 bases and the J gene end by 2 bases; junction bases not matched to a gene: 13. CDR3 sequence reads: CAISESNLTGSNPGANVLTF. For the CDR3, the DNA is TGTGCCATCAGTGAGTCGAATTTGACAGGGTCCAATCCTGGGGCCAACGTCCTGACTTTC.

CDR3 DNA: TGTGCCTGGAGTTTTAGGGCAGGGGGCAAAGAGCAGTACTTC. Translating it yields CAWSFRAGGKEQYF. This chain uses TRBV30 with TRBJ2-7; 8 nucleotides line up with TRBD1. Germline V CDR1 and CDR2: GTSNPN, SVGIG (reference sequence). With V trimmed by 2 bases and J by 7 bases, 10 bases remained unmatched. The CDR3 length is 14 residues.

Only a few counts were recorded for this clone. The V call is TRBV11-2, the J call TRBJ1-3; tentatively, D is TRBD1 (6 bases). V lost 1 base and J lost 1, with 17 bases in between. The CDR3 covers 18 residues. The germline V gene has CDR1 SGHAT and CDR2 FQNNGV. CDR3 coding DNA: TGTGCCAGCAGCTTAGGAGCGACAGGTCGCTCTTCTGGAAACACCATATATTTT. Amino acids: CASSLGATGRSSGNTIYF.

The chain recombines TRBV5-1 with TRBJ2-1, with D uncertain. The V gene lost 2 bases and the J gene lost 6 bases, with 9 bases spanning the gap. Germline CDR1 reads SGHRS; CDR2 reads YFSETQ. The length of the CDR3 is 13 residues. CDR3 DNA: TGCGCCAGCAGCTTAGTTGTGGGCAATGAGCAGTTCTTC. Encoded protein: CASSLVVGNEQFF.

The chain joins TRBV28 to TRBJ1-1, with D uncertain. V was clipped by 4 bases and J by 5 bases, with 14 bases between them. CDR3 size: 14 residues. CDR1 MDHEN and CDR2 SYDVKM come from the germline V gene. The CDR3 loop is CASSSPGRETEAFF. The CDR3 nucleotides read TGTGCCAGCAGTTCCCCGGGAAGAGAAACTGAAGCTTTCTTT.

V and J are TRBV4-3 and TRBJ2-7, with D unclear. The germline CDR1 and CDR2 sequences are LGHNA and YSLEER. V gave up 0 bases and J gave up 5 bases, with 11 bases separating them. This CDR3 spans 14 amino acids. CDR3 residues: CASSQEGFSHEQYF. CDR3 DNA: TGCGCCAGCAGCCAAGAAGGGTTTTCCCACGAGCAGTACTTC.

The V and J genes are TRBV5-6 and TRBJ2-7, with D unclear. This CDR3 spans 11 amino acids. Trimming cost V 4 bases and J 3 bases, with 5 bases left between them. The germline gives CDR1 SGHDT, CDR2 YYEEEE. The CDR3 nucleotides are TGTGCCAGCAGCCGGTACTACGAGCAGTACTTC. It translates to CASSRYYEQYF.

This clone was recorded a few times. The chain recombines TRBV5-1 with TRBJ2-5; maybe TRBD1 (5 bases). Deletions cut 2 bases from V and 4 bases from J, with 27 bases between. The length of the CDR3 is 19 residues. Germline V gene data show CDR1 as SGHRS and CDR2 as YFSETQ. This chain's CDR3 is CASSFSRNLGPPRLETQYF. As DNA, the CDR3 is TGCGCCAGCAGCTTTTCGAGAAACTTGGGGCCTCCGAGGTTAGAGACCCAGTACTTC.

As DNA, the CDR3 is TGCGCCAGCAGCTTGGACGGGGGGGTGAACACTGAAGCTTTCTTT. Its translation: CASSLDGGVNTEAFF. The genes are TRBV5-1 and TRBJ1-1; a possible D gene is TRBD1 (5 bases). CDR1 and CDR2 (germline): SGHRS, YFSETQ. The CDR3 spans 15 residues. V was trimmed by 0 bases and J by 0 bases, leaving 9 bases between them.

The chain combines TRBV28 with TRBJ2-7, with a tentative D call TRBD1 (5 bases). The V end was cut by 3 bases, the J end by 0 bases, with 9 bases between. This CDR3 has 14 residues. The V gene's germline CDR1 is MDHEN and CDR2 SYDVKM. As DNA, the CDR3 is TGTGCCAGCAGTTTGCCAGGGTCCTCCTACGAGCAGTACTTC. It specifies CASSLPGSSYEQYF.

This clone was observed a single time. This chain joins TRBV4-1 and TRBJ1-1; D is uncertain. Germline CDR1 is MGHRA and CDR2 is YSYEKL. The V end was cut by 2 bases, the J end by 0 bases, with 4 bases between. The CDR3 runs to 13 residues. The CDR3 loop is CASSQTLNTEAFF. CDR3 bases: TGCGCCAGCAGCCAAACATTGAACACTGAAGCTTTCTTT.

The genes are TRBV2 and TRBJ1-2; 7 bases line up with TRBD1. The CDR3 is 14 residues long. Germline V CDR1 and CDR2: SNHLY, FYNNEI. V lost 6 bases to trimming and J lost 6 bases; unmatched junction nucleotides: 10. CDR3 coding DNA: TGTGCCAGCAGCCAAGACAGGGCCCGTCATGGCTACACCTTC. This codes for CASSQDRARHGYTF. Complete variable domain (other parts from reference TRBV2 and TRBJ1-2): EPEVTQTPSHQVTQMGQEVILRCVPISNHLYFYWYRQILGQKVEFLVSFYNNEISEKSEIFDDQFSVERPDGSNFTLKIRSTKLEDSAMYFCASSQDRARHGYTFGSGTRLTVV.

The chain has TRBV5-1 and TRBJ2-1; D is unclear. V was cut by 0 bases and J by 1 base, with 8 bases left in between. CDR1 is SGHRS, CDR2 YFSETQ, per germline. The CDR3 covers 15 residues. CDR3 sequence: CASSLDLSSYNEQFF. The CDR3 DNA reads as TGCGCCAGCAGCTTGGACTTATCGTCCTACAATGAGCAGTTCTTC.

The chain carries TRBV11-3 and TRBJ2-1, with 8 bases fitting TRBD2. V lost 0 bases, J lost 0 bases, and 7 bases stayed unmatched. CDR3 size: 18 residues. CDR1 and CDR2 (germline): SGHNT, YENEEA. The CDR3 coding sequence is TGTGCCAGCAGCTTAGATCAAGGGGGGACTAGCTCCTACAATGAGCAGTTCTTC. It codes for CASSLDQGGTSSYNEQFF.

DNA of the CDR3: TGTGCCAGCAGCCTTAGTGAAGGGGGCAAGTTTAAAGAGACCCAGTACTTC. This codes for CASSLSEGGKFKETQYF. The gene calls are TRBV9 and TRBJ2-5; 7 bases map to TRBD1. V trimming: 4 bases; J trimming: 3 bases; junction bases outside the gene matches: 15. The CDR3 runs to 17 residues. From germline, CDR1 is SGDLS and CDR2 YYNGEE.

The V and J genes are TRBV27 and TRBJ2-4; D call uncertain. V was trimmed by 5 bases and J by 0 bases, leaving 8 bases between them. The length of the CDR3 is 14 residues. CDR1 and CDR2 (germline): MNHEY, SMNVEV (reference sequence). The CDR3, as DNA: TGTGCCAGCAGTGCGATGCTAGCCAAAAACATTCAGTACTTC. The encoded protein is CASSAMLAKNIQYF.

J is TRBJ1-6 and V is TRBV6-6, with a tentative D call TRBD1 (5 bases). The ends were cut back, 5 bases at V and 8 bases at J, with 16 bases in the middle. The germline gives CDR1 MNHNY, CDR2 SVGAGI (reference sequence). This CDR3 contains 15 residues. CDR3 nucleotide sequence: TGTGCCAGCAGTCCGACGGGGCAGATTTATTCACCCCTCCACTTT. Encoded protein: CASSPTGQIYSPLHF.

This clone has a single count. J is TRBJ1-6 and V is TRBV30; no definite D call. Trimming removed 3 bases from V and 4 bases from J, with 13 bases in between. The CDR3 spans 15 residues. Germline V gives CDR1 GTSNPN, CDR2 SVGIG (reference sequence). The CDR3 is CAWRAEGYYNSPLHF. The CDR3 coding sequence is TGTGCCTGGAGGGCTGAGGGTTATTATAATTCACCCCTCCACTTT.

The CDR3 DNA reads TGCGCCAGCAGCTTGTGGTCAGAGAGCTCCTATAATTCACCCCTCCACTTT. This codes for CASSLWSESSYNSPLHF. This chain joins TRBV5-1 and TRBJ1-6; D ambiguous. The CDR3 length is 17 residues. Germline V lookup: CDR1 SGHRS, CDR2 YFSETQ. Trimming removed 1 base from V and 0 bases from J, with 11 bases in between.

Worth noting for this clone: The germline gene is not matched at one end of the junction; a read error may be the cause. J is TRBJ2-7 and V is TRBV10-1; D remains unclear. Germline CDR1 and CDR2: WNHNN and SYGVQD (reference sequence). CDR3 length equals 13 residues. CDR3 residues: CASSESGVHEQYF. The CDR3 DNA sequence: TGCGCCAGCAGCGAGTCTGGGGTCCACGAGCAGTACTTC.

V gene TRBV7-2 combines with J gene TRBJ1-2, with TRBD1 matching 8 bases. Germline trimming cut 7 bases from V and 8 bases from J; bases unmatched to any gene: 6. The CDR3 has 12 residues. Germline-derived CDR1 and CDR2 are SGHTA and FQGNSA. The CDR3 DNA reads TGTGCCAGCAATCAGGGGGCGAGGGGCTACACCTTC. Translation gives CASNQGARGYTF.

The chain carries TRBV30 and TRBJ2-7; TRBD1 matches at 10 bases. This CDR3 spans 13 amino acids. V lost 5 bases, J lost 6 bases, and 7 bases stayed unmatched. Germline V gives CDR1 GTSNPN, CDR2 SVGIG (reference sequence). The CDR3 bases are TGTGCCTGGTCGGGACAGGGGCAGTCCGAGCAGTACTTC. It yields the protein CAWSGQGQSEQYF.

The chain links TRBV19 to TRBJ1-5, with 7 bases lining up with TRBD1. The germline V gene has CDR1 LNHDA and CDR2 SQIVND (reference sequence). CDR3 length equals 14 residues. Trimming cost V 7 bases and J 7 bases; bases outside gene matches: 10. The DNA for the CDR3 is TGTGCCAGTACCCCTGACAGGGCTAGGCAGCCCCAGCATTTT. Its translation is CASTPDRARQPQHF.

The chain carries TRBV6-5 and TRBJ1-4; weak D call: TRBD1 (5 bases). The length of the CDR3 is 14 residues. Germline lookup yields CDR1 MNHEY and CDR2 SVGAGI. V was pared by 5 bases and J by 7 bases, with 14 bases between. The CDR3 protein is CASSRTGGSEKLFF. In nucleotides, the CDR3 is TGTGCCAGCAGTCGGACGGGGGGGAGTGAAAAACTGTTTTTT.

The chain couples TRBV5-1 to TRBJ2-5, with D unclear. The CDR3 is made up of 16 amino acids. Per germline, CDR1 SGHRS and CDR2 YFSETQ. Trimming stripped 0 bases from V and 0 bases from J, with 12 bases between. For the CDR3, the DNA is TGCGCCAGCAGCTTGGTTTCTGTAGGGAACCAAGAGACCCAGTACTTC. Translating gives CASSLVSVGNQETQYF.

V gene TRBV7-2 combines with J gene TRBJ2-3; 8 positions agree with TRBD2. V shed 0 bases and J 7 bases; nucleotides not matched to a gene: 6. The CDR3 sequence is 15 residues long. The germline gives CDR1 SGHTA, CDR2 FQGNSA. The CDR3 nucleotides read TGTGCCAGCAGCTTAGCGTCCAGCGGGGGATATACGCAGTATTTT. Amino acids: CASSLASSGGYTQYF.